These T cell receptor beta chains were read from a single sample in a study of T-cell reconstitution after alpha-beta-depleted transplantation in children. In TCRdb, the PCR reads were re-called with MiXCR into one record per CDR3 protein. The repertoire consists of around 100,000 distinct CDR3 sequences, with 10% occurring once and the leading ten covering 34%. The sequenced sample was PBMCs, obtained before TCRalphabeta/CD19-depleted stem cell transplant. The receptor source for this set is a boy aged 2 to 10 with acute lymphoblastic leukemia, due to receive a stem cell transplant. CDR3s include the opening cysteine and the closing phenylalanine or tryptophan. The order of the fields is V gene, D gene, clone size, J gene, CDR3 DNA, CDR3 protein. The D gene is left open where the match is weak. Only some rows state a clone size, as once, few, many or a class for expanded clones.

>TRBV14|TRBD2|few|TRBJ2-5
TGTGCCAGCAGCCAAGAGGCGGTGAGCGGGATAGGGGAGACCCAGTACTTC
CASSQEAVSGIGETQYF
>TRBV29-1|-|-|TRBJ1-2
TGCAGCGTTGAAGGGGACCTCTATGGCTACACCTTC
CSVEGDLYGYTF
>TRBV5-4|TRBD1|-|TRBJ2-5
TGTGCCAGCAGCTGGGACAGGGGATTACAAGAGACCCAGTACTTC
CASSWDRGLQETQYF
>TRBV20-1|-|many|TRBJ2-1
TGCAGTGCTAGATCGCCCGACTACAATGAGCAGTTCTTC
CSARSPDYNEQFF
>TRBV13|TRBD1|many|TRBJ2-7
TGTGCCAGCAGCTCAACCCGAATCCGGGACAGGAGCTCCTACGAGCAGTACTTC
CASSSTRIRDRSSYEQYF
>TRBV5-4|TRBD1|few|TRBJ2-7
TGTGCCAGCAGCTTCGGAGGACAGGGGGGAAACTACGAGCAGTACTTC
CASSFGGQGGNYEQYF
>TRBV6-1|TRBD1|few|TRBJ1-5
TGTGCCAGCAGTGAATTAGGGGGCCAACAGCCCCAGCATTTT
CASSELGGQQPQHF
>TRBV7-2|-|few|TRBJ2-7
TGTGCCAGCAGCTTAGTGGTGGGATACTCCTACGAGCAGTACTTC
CASSLVVGYSYEQYF
>TRBV6-5|-|many|TRBJ2-2
TGTGCCAGCAGTCAGGGGACGGGCACCGGGGAGCTGTTTTTT
CASSQGTGTGELFF
>TRBV6-6|-|-|TRBJ2-1
TGTGCCAGCAGTTACTCCTTTAATGAGCAGTTCTTC
CASSYSFNEQFF
>TRBV7-3|TRBD2|many|TRBJ2-1
TGTGCCAGCAGCATCGCCGGGACTATGTCCGTTGAGCAGTTCTTC
CASSIAGTMSVEQFF
>TRBV21-1|-|-|TRBJ2-2
TGTGCCAGCAGCCCTGGTGGAACTGCCGTGGAGTCCGGGGAGCTGTTTTTT
CASSPGGTAVESGELFF
>TRBV20-1|TRBD2|few|TRBJ2-1
TGCAGTGCTAAAGAACGGGAGGGCCTTCCGTGGAATGAGCAGTTCTTC
CSAKEREGLPWNEQFF
>TRBV20-1|-|-|TRBJ1-3
TGCAGTGCTTCTCATAGCCCTTCCTCTGGAAACACCATATATTTT
CSASHSPSSGNTIYF
>TRBV9|TRBD1|few|TRBJ1-1
TGTGCCAGCAGCGCCACCTCAGGGGGGGGCACTGAAGCTTTCTTT
CASSATSGGGTEAFF
>TRBV7-9|-|few|TRBJ2-7
TGTGCCAGCAGCCCAGACGGGAGCGGTCACGAGCAGTACTTC
CASSPDGSGHEQYF
>TRBV5-1|-|many|TRBJ2-5
TGCGCCAGCAGCTTGGCCATGGAGACCCAGTACTTC
CASSLAMETQYF
>TRBV5-1|-|-|TRBJ1-2
TGCGCCAGCAGCTCGGGAGGTGGGGACTATGGCTACACCTTC
CASSSGGGDYGYTF
>TRBV5-1|TRBD1|few|TRBJ1-3
TGCGCCAGCGGACCGGGACAGGGGGCGCCTGGAAACACCATATATTTT
CASGPGQGAPGNTIYF
>TRBV13|-|few|TRBJ2-1
-
CASSFGPGRSSYNEQFF
>TRBV6-5|TRBD1|few|TRBJ1-4
TGTGCCAGCAGTAACACAGGGGCTGCTAATGAAAAACTGTTTTTT
CASSNTGAANEKLFF
>TRBV5-6|-|many|TRBJ2-2
TGTGCCAGCAGCTACACCGGGGAGCTGTTTTTT
CASSYTGELFF
>TRBV5-4|TRBD2|many|TRBJ2-3
TGTGCCACCGTCCCGGGAGGGCCGCGGACAGATACGCAGTATTTT
CATVPGGPRTDTQYF
>TRBV5-4|-|-|TRBJ1-6
TGTGCCAGCAGCTTGGGGGGAAGCAGGGATTCACCCCTCCACTTT
CASSLGGSRDSPLHF
>TRBV6-1|TRBD2|few|TRBJ2-7
TGTGCCAGCAGTGGACTAGCGGGAGGTGGTGAGCAGTACTTC
CASSGLAGGGEQYF
>TRBV3-1|TRBD2|-|TRBJ2-7
TGTGCCAGCAGCCAAGAAACTAGCGGGAGAGAGCAGTACTTC
CASSQETSGREQYF
>TRBV28|-|-|TRBJ1-1
TGTGCCAGCCCGGCCCCGGGGGCCCTGAACACTGAAGCTTTCTTT
CASPAPGALNTEAFF
>TRBV4-1|TRBD2|few|TRBJ2-7
TGCGCCAGCAGCCAGCCAACTGGACTAGCTGGCGAGCAGTACTTC
CASSQPTGLAGEQYF
>TRBV7-2|-|few|TRBJ2-1
TGTGCCAGCAGCTTAGGGGACTCCGAGCAGTTCTTC
CASSLGDSEQFF
>TRBV3-1|TRBD2|few|TRBJ2-5
TGTGCCAGCAGCCAACGAAAGTTAGCGGGAGGGCCAAGGGAGACCCAGTACTTC
CASSQRKLAGGPRETQYF
>TRBV20-1|-|many|TRBJ2-4
TGCAGTGCTAGGGGGGCGGACGTAGCCAAAAACATTCAGTACTTC
CSARGADVAKNIQYF
>TRBV20-1|-|few|TRBJ1-1
TGCAGTGCTCGGCCTCAAAAAGGTGAAGCTTTCTTT
CSARPQKGEAFF
>TRBV5-1|-|many|TRBJ2-5
TGCGCCAGCAGCTTGGGAGGAAAGTACCAAGAGACCCAGTACTTC
CASSLGGKYQETQYF
>TRBV19|-|-|TRBJ1-1
TGTGCCAGTAGTAATTGGGGGAACACTGAAGCTTTCTTT
CASSNWGNTEAFF
>TRBV7-8|-|many|TRBJ1-2
TGTGCCAGCAGCTTAGAGGCAGGCTATGGCTACACCTTC
CASSLEAGYGYTF
>TRBV6-5|-|-|TRBJ2-1
TGTGCCAGCAGTTACAAGGGTAGCTGGAATGAGCAGTTCTTC
CASSYKGSWNEQFF
>TRBV25-1|-|few|TRBJ2-2
TGTGCCAGCAGTGAATGGGGGGGCGACACCGGGGAGCTGTTTTTT
CASSEWGGDTGELFF
>TRBV7-2|-|few|TRBJ2-2
TGTGCCAGCAGCCACTGGTGGAAAAGGGGTCTCACCGGGGAGCTGTTTTTT
CASSHWWKRGLTGELFF
>TRBV9|TRBD2|-|TRBJ2-5
TGTGCCAGCAGCGTTAGCGGGGGCTTGCCTCAAGAGACCCAGTACTTC
CASSVSGGLPQETQYF
>TRBV7-2|-|many|TRBJ2-1
TGTGCCAGCAGCTCCGGGACAACCGCTTACAATGAGCAGTTCTTC
CASSSGTTAYNEQFF
>TRBV20-1|-|few|TRBJ1-6
TGCGTGCCTGGCAGGGTCCCGAGTTCCTATAATTCACCCCTCCACTTT
CVPGRVPSSYNSPLHF
>TRBV10-3|TRBD1|few|TRBJ2-7
TGTGCCATCAGTGCGGGACAGACCTCGGGCTACGAGCAGTACTTC
CAISAGQTSGYEQYF
>TRBV5-1|TRBD2|many|TRBJ2-7
TGCGCCAGCAGCTTCAGAGCGGGAGGCTACGAGCAGTACTTC
CASSFRAGGYEQYF
>TRBV28|TRBD2|few|TRBJ2-1
TGTGCCAGCAGTTCGGGGGGACAAGGTCTGGTTAGCGGGAGAGCCTCTGAGCAGTTCTTC
CASSSGGQGLVSGRASEQFF
>TRBV12-3/TRBV12-4|TRBD1|-|TRBJ2-2
TGTGCCAGCAGTCCCCACACCGGGACAGAAAACACCGGGGAGCTGTTTTTT
CASSPHTGTENTGELFF
>TRBV27|TRBD2|few|TRBJ2-7
TGTGCCAGCAGTTTATCACCTAGGACTAGCTCCTACGAGCAGTACTTC
CASSLSPRTSSYEQYF
>TRBV6-6|TRBD2|-|TRBJ2-5
TGTGCCAGCAATCAGCGGGGGGGAGAGACCCAGTACTTC
CASNQRGGETQYF
>TRBV20-1|-|few|TRBJ1-4
TGCAGTGCTACCCAGGACAGCGCAACTAATGAAAAACTGTTTTTT
CSATQDSATNEKLFF
>TRBV7-3|-|many|TRBJ2-1
TGTGCCAGCAGCAAGACCATCCTAGGCCATGAGCAGTTCTTC
CASSKTILGHEQFF
>TRBV12-3/TRBV12-4|-|few|TRBJ2-5
TGTGCCAGCTCCTGGGGGTCAGTGGATGGAGAGACCCAGTACTTC
CASSWGSVDGETQYF
>TRBV20-1|TRBD2|many|TRBJ2-3
TGCAGTGCTAGAGACGGGGGGAGGTATACGCAGTATTTT
CSARDGGRYTQYF
>TRBV10-2|-|-|TRBJ2-7
TGCGCCAGCAGTGAATCGGGAGATGGGGGCCTCTACGAGCAGTACTTC
CASSESGDGGLYEQYF
>TRBV5-1|-|few|TRBJ2-7
TGCGCCAGCAGCCCCTCACAGGTAGCCTACGAGCAGTACTTC
CASSPSQVAYEQYF
>TRBV7-3|-|-|TRBJ2-2
TGTGCCAGCAGCCCAAAGGGGGGTCGGCACGGGGAGCTGTTTTTT
CASSPKGGRHGELFF